The clone carrying this TCR beta chain was recorded many times. This CDR3 has 14 amino acids. V lost 3 bases to trimming and J lost 4 bases; unmatched junction nucleotides: 4. CDR1 and CDR2 from the germline V gene are MNHNS and SASEGT. This entry belongs to a study of T cells in Graves' hyperthyroidism and ophthalmopathy. Amplification yielded TCR beta CDR3 regions, with RNA transcripts as the source. HTBI primers drove first-round RT-PCR of the TCR CDR3. TCRdb independently ran MiXCR on the multiplex PCR reads; one entry per CDR3 protein. Of around 620,000 distinct CDR3 sequences in the sample, around 15% were seen once.

This TCR was sampled from a woman in her 30s with Graves' hyperthyroidism. The sequenced sample consisted of blood. This chain links TRBV6-1 with TRBJ2-5; 8 nucleotides match TRBD1. CDR3 amino acids: CASSDGTGAETQYF. The CDR3 DNA reads as TGTGCCAGCAGTGATGGGACAGGCGCAGAGACCCAGTACTTC.